These 2 T cell receptor beta chains share one sample of origin, sequenced in a study of T cell clusters in autoimmune cytopenias. Each sample's input was 200 to 300 ng genomic DNA, some 38,000 genome equivalents. One tube held mixed TRB-A and TRB-B primer pools for touch-down PCR. TCRdb reprocessed the multiplex PCR reads; each CDR3 protein has one entry and no DNA is given. This sample's clone table lists approximately 12,000 distinct CDR3 sequences. The sample was also linked to a second study, of T cell repertoires in aging, cancer and after chemotherapy.

Sequencing was done on a sample of peripheral blood. The source of these receptors is a human donor in good health.

The V call is TRBV7-9, the J call TRBJ2-6. This CDR3 is built from 14 residues. CDR1 is SEHNR and CDR2 is FQNEAQ in the germline V gene (reference sequence). The CDR3 loop is CASSSTQGANVLTF.

Judged by frequency, this clonotype is medium-sized. V is TRBV19 and J is TRBJ1-1; the TCRdb call, TRBD1, lacks DNA for checking. Germline V gene data show CDR1 as LNHDA and CDR2 as SQIVND (reference sequence). The length of the CDR3 is 13 residues. The CDR3 is CASSPLQGSEAFF.